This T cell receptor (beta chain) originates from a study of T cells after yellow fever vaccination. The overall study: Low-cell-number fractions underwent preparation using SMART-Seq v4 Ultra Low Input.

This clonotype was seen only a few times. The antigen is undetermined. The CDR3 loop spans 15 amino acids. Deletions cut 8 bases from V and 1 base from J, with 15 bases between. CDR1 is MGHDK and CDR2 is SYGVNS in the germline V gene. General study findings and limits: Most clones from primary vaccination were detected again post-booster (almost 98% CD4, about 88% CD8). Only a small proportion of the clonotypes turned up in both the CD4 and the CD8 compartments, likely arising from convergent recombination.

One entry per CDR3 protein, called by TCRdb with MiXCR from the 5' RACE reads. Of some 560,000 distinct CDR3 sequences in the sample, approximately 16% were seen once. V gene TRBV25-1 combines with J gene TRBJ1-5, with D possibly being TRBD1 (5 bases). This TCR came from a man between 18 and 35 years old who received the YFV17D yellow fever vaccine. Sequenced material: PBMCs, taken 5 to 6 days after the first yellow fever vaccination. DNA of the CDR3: TGTGCCAGCTCGCCGGGCAGGGACAGCAATCAGCCCCAGCATTTT. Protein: CASSPGRDSNQPQHF.